This T cell receptor (beta chain) was retrieved from a study of CD8 T cells in Susac syndrome. General study points: It was acknowledged in the study that its TCR sequencing and HLA analysis involved a relatively small number of individuals.

Reverse transcription of 0.5 to 1 ug RNA was performed with random hexamers. By means of immunoSEQ multiplex PCR, TCR beta CDR3 spanning 54 Vbeta and 13 Jbeta underwent amplification. Each CDR3 protein is one row after TCRdb ran MiXCR on the immunoSEQ multiplex PCR reads. This repertoire shows 150,000 or so distinct CDR3 sequences, roughly 95% found once; its top ten account for around 0.093%. Of note for this clonotype: The target antigen is unknown.

Stable or active relapsing-remitting multiple sclerosis, untreated and meeting revised McDonald criteria, defined the controls. Negative isolation was used for CD8+ and CD4+ T cells, and FACS enrichment was applied to TEMRA cells. Per the germline V gene, CDR1 is GTSNPN and CDR2 is SVGIG (reference sequence). V was trimmed by 2 bases and J by 3 bases, leaving 10 bases between them. The CDR3 runs 13 residues. The gene calls are TRBV30 and TRBJ1-1; D is unclear. Sequenced input: CD4+ T cells from PBMCs. The TCR sequence derives from a human donor with multiple sclerosis. The CDR3 DNA is TGTGCCTGGAGTTGGGGTGCGGACACTGAAGCTTTCTTT. This gives the protein CAWSWGADTEAFF. Based on the CDR3 plus reference TRBV30 and TRBJ1-1, the full variable domain is SQTIHQWPATLVQPVGSPLSLECTVEGTSNPNLYWYRQAAGRGLQLLFYSVGIGQISSEVPQNLSASRPQDRQFILSSKKLLLSDSGFYLCAWSWGADTEAFFGQGTRLTVV.